This TCR beta chain was identified during a study of T cell responses to AZD1222 COVID-19 vaccine. General study results and limits: Spike regions recognized by vaccine-associated CD4 TCRs spanned the protein, led by 160-218 and 743-854. Reportedly, nearly half the spike-specific TCRs target unmutated variant regions. It was only a handful of AZD1222 recipients who were seropositive at baseline.

Per germline, CDR1 SQVTM and CDR2 ANQGSEA. The CDR3 runs to 15 residues. V trimming: 5 bases; J trimming: 6 bases; junction bases outside the gene matches: 11. Clones were sequenced by immunoSEQ multiplex PCR, and TCRdb holds only the in-frame ones, with some missing. The table shows some 160,000 clones, with around nine tenths occurring only once. Concerning this clone itself: Its antigen remains unidentified.

The origin of this receptor is an adult in good health. The V gene is TRBV29-1, the J gene TRBJ2-7; 12 bases line up with TRBD1. Sample: peripheral blood, taken on day 0 of AZD1222 vaccination. This chain's CDR3 is CSVRSRGTGGVEQYF. The CDR3 DNA follows: TGCAGCGTTAGGTCGAGGGGGACAGGGGGCGTCGAGCAGTACTTC.